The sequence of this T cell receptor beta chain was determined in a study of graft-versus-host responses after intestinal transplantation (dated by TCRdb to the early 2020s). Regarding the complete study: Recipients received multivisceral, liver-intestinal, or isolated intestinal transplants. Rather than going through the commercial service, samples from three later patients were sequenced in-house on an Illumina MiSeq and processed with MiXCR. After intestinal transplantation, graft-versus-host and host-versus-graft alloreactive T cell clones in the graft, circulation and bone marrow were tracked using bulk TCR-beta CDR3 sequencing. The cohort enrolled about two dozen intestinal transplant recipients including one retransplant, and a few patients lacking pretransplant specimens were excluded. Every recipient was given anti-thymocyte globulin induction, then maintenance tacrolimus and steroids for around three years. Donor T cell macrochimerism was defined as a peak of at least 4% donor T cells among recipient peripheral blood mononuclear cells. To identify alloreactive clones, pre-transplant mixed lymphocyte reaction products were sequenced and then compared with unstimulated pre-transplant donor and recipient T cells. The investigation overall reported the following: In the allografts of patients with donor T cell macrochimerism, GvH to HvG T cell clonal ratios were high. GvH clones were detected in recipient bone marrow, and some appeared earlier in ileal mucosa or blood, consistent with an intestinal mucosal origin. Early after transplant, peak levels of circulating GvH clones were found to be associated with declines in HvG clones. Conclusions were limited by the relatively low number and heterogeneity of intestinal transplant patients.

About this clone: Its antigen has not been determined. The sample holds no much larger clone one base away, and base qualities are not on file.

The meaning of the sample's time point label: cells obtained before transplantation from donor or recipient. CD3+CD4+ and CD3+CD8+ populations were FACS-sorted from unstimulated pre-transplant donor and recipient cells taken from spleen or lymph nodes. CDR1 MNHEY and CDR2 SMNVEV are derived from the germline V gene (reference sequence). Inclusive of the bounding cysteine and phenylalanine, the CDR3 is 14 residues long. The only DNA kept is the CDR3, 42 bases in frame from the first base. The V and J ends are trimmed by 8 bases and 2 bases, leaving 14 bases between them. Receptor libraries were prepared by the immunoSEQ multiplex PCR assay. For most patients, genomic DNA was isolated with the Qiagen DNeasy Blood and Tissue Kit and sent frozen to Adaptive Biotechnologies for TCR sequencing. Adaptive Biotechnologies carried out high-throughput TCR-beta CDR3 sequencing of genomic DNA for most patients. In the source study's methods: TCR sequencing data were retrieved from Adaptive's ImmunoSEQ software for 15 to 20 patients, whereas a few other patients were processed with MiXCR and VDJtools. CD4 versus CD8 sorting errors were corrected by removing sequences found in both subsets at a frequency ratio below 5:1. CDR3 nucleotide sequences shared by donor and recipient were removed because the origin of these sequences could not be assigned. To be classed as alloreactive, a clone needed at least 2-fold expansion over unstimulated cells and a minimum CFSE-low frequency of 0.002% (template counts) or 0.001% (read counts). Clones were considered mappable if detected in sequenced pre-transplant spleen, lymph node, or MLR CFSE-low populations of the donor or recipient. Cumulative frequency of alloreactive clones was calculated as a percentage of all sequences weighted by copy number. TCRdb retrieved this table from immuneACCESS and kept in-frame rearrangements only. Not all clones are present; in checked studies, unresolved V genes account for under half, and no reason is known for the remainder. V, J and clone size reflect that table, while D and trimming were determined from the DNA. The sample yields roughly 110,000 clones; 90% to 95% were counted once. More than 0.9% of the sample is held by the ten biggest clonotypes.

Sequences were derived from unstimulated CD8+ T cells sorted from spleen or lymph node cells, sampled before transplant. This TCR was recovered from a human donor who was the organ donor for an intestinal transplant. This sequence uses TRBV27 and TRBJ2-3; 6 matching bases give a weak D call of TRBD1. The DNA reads TGTGCCAGCGCTGTAGGGACACTCACAGATACGCAGTATTTT. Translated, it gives CASAVGTLTDTQYF.